The rows below give T cell receptor beta chains drawn from one sample of a study of blood T cell repertoires in COVID-19. Generated by immunoSEQ multiplex PCR, the TCRdb table keeps only in-frame clones and is missing some. The table has some 70,000 clones, approximately 80% seen once. The source material was peripheral blood. These receptors originate from a human donor in a cohort sampled during active COVID-19. CDR3s include the opening cysteine and the closing phenylalanine or tryptophan. The D gene is left open where the match is weak. Rows give clone size only sometimes, using once, few, many, or a class for an expanded clone.

clone size	V gene	CDR3 length	D gene	J gene	CDR3 protein	CDR3 DNA
-	TRBV19	14	-	TRBJ2-1	CASSIGEVYNEQFF	TGTGCCAGTAGTATCGGGGAAGTCTACAATGAGCAGTTCTTC
-	TRBV19	14	TRBD1	TRBJ2-3	CASRVRGQTDTQYF	TGTGCCAGTAGGGTCAGGGGGCAGACAGATACGCAGTATTTT
-	TRBV2	14	TRBD1	TRBJ1-2	CASMRGTGNYGYTF	TGTGCCAGCATGAGGGGGACAGGGAACTATGGCTACACCTTC
few	TRBV24-1	16	-	TRBJ2-3	CATSEGRRVRTDTQYF	TGTGCCACCAGTGAGGGTCGCAGGGTACGCACAGATACGCAGTATTTT
-	TRBV5-8	14	TRBD1	TRBJ2-5	CASSRGQSQETQYF	TGTGCCAGCAGCCGGGGACAGTCCCAAGAGACCCAGTACTTC
few	TRBV6-5	13	TRBD1	TRBJ2-1	CASRGQGVAEQFF	TGTGCCAGCAGGGGACAGGGCGTAGCTGAGCAGTTCTTC
-	TRBV6-2/TRBV6-3	15	TRBD1	TRBJ2-2	CASSPGQGFYGELFF	TGTGCCAGCAGCCCGGGACAGGGGTTTTACGGGGAGCTGTTTTTT
-	TRBV11-2	14	-	TRBJ2-3	CASSSGIPGDTQYF	TGTGCCAGCAGTTCCGGGATCCCTGGCGATACGCAGTATTTT
-	TRBV6-5	14	-	TRBJ1-5	CASTLKGDNQPQHF	TGTGCCAGCACTCTGAAGGGGGACAATCAGCCCCAGCATTTT
-	TRBV5-1	16	TRBD1	TRBJ2-3	CASSSRDRGRTDTQYF	TGCGCCAGCAGCTCTAGGGACAGGGGGCGCACAGATACGCAGTATTTT
-	TRBV5-1	16	-	TRBJ1-1	CASSSLPEVTGTEAFF	TGCGCCAGCAGCTCCTTGCCGGAGGTCACGGGGACTGAAGCTTTCTTT
-	TRBV18	16	-	TRBJ1-4	CASSPTRKGSNEKLFF	TGTGCCAGCTCACCAACCCGCAAGGGGTCTAATGAAAAACTGTTTTTT
-	TRBV12-5	13	-	TRBJ2-3	CASAKLAIDTQYF	TGTGCTAGTGCCAAACTAGCTATAGATACGCAGTATTTT
-	TRBV9	14	-	TRBJ2-3	CASSPRRATDTQYF	TGTGCCAGCAGCCCTAGGAGGGCAACAGATACGCAGTATTTT
-	TRBV10-3	17	-	TRBJ1-4	CAIRSDREPNYNEKLFF	TGTGCCATCAGGTCAGACCGGGAGCCCAACTATAATGAAAAACTGTTTTTT
-	TRBV6-2/TRBV6-3	15	TRBD1	TRBJ2-5	CASSHGDRSQETQYF	TGTGCCAGCAGCCACGGGGACAGGTCTCAAGAGACCCAGTACTTC
-	TRBV27	13	-	TRBJ1-1	CASSFEGNTEAFF	TGTGCCAGCAGTTTTGAGGGGAACACTGAAGCTTTCTTT
-	TRBV30	15	-	TRBJ2-5	CAWSVSLRGQETQYF	TGTGCCTGGAGTGTATCGTTAAGGGGCCAAGAGACCCAGTACTTC
-	TRBV11-2	16	TRBD2	TRBJ2-3	CASSPVAGGITDTQYF	TGTGCCAGCAGCCCCGTAGCGGGGGGAATCACAGATACGCAGTATTTT
-	TRBV7-2	14	-	TRBJ1-6	CASSSLQGNSPLHF	TGTGCCAGCAGCTCACTACAGGGTAATTCACCCCTCCACTTT
-	TRBV19	16	TRBD1	TRBJ1-5	CASSTTDRGVNQPQHF	TGTGCCAGTAGTACAACGGACAGGGGCGTAAATCAGCCCCAGCATTTT
-	TRBV6-2/TRBV6-3	16	-	TRBJ2-5	CASSPLGAGLQETQYF	TGTGCCAGCAGTCCCCTAGGGGCGGGGTTACAAGAGACCCAGTACTTC
-	TRBV7-8	17	TRBD2	TRBJ2-1	CASSPTRLATIYNEQFF	TGTGCCAGCAGCCCAACTCGACTAGCGACGATCTACAATGAGCAGTTCTTC
-	TRBV28	18	TRBD1	TRBJ1-5	CASSFSRTGGRSNQPQHF	TGTGCCAGCAGTTTTTCGAGGACAGGGGGCCGGAGCAATCAGCCCCAGCATTTT
-	TRBV4-2	17	TRBD1	TRBJ2-3	CASSQFGTGGRTDTQYF	TGTGCCAGCAGCCAGTTCGGGACAGGGGGACGCACAGATACGCAGTATTTT
-	TRBV30	13	-	TRBJ1-5	CAWSVRGYQPQHF	TGTGCCTGGAGTGTAAGGGGCTATCAGCCCCAGCATTTT
-	TRBV30	14	TRBD2	TRBJ2-3	CAWGLAGGSGTQYF	TGTGCCTGGGGGCTAGCGGGAGGTTCGGGTACGCAGTATTTT
-	TRBV6-5	12	TRBD1	TRBJ2-7	CASRTGQYEQYF	TGTGCCAGCAGGACGGGACAGTACGAGCAGTACTTC
few	TRBV5-1	18	TRBD1	TRBJ2-6	CASSLGTGPDRGANVLTF	TGCGCCAGCAGCTTGGGGACAGGACCGGACCGGGGGGCCAACGTCCTGACTTTC
-	TRBV11-2	15	-	TRBJ2-3	CASSLGGRNTDTQYF	TGTGCCAGCAGCTTAGGGGGGCGGAACACAGATACGCAGTATTTT
-	TRBV28	11	-	TRBJ2-7	CASRQSSEQYF	TGTGCCAGCCGACAGTCATCCGAGCAGTACTTC
-	TRBV11-3	15	TRBD2	TRBJ2-3	CASTRGEASTDTQYF	TGTGCCAGCACCCGGGGGGAGGCCAGCACAGATACGCAGTATTTT
few	TRBV15	14	-	TRBJ1-6	CATSLSSYNSPLHF	TGTGCCACCAGCCTGAGCTCCTATAATTCACCCCTCCACTTT
-	TRBV19	15	-	TRBJ1-5	CASSIRGAGNQPQHF	TGTGCCAGTAGTATTCGGGGGGCGGGCAATCAGCCCCAGCATTTT
-	TRBV18	17	TRBD1	TRBJ2-1	CASSPSTGTGGPEEQFF	TGTGCCAGCTCACCGTCCACCGGGACAGGGGGCCCTGAGGAGCAGTTCTTC
-	TRBV5-1	17	TRBD1	TRBJ1-1	CASSLRGQGGMNTEAFF	TGCGCCAGCAGCTTGCGAGGACAGGGAGGCATGAACACTGAAGCTTTCTTT
once	TRBV20-1	14	-	TRBJ2-1	CSASNTRVSYEQFF	TGCAGTGCTAGTAATACTAGGGTTTCCTATGAGCAGTTCTTC
-	TRBV19	15	TRBD1	TRBJ1-2	CASSSGQGRVYGYTF	TGTGCCAGTAGTAGCGGACAGGGTCGCGTCTATGGCTACACCTTC
once	TRBV4-3	15	-	TRBJ1-2	CASSQETGSNYGYTF	TGCGCCAGCAGCCAAGAAACAGGCTCTAACTATGGCTACACCTTC
-	TRBV5-6	15	TRBD1	TRBJ2-7	CASSFSGRGQGEQYF	TGTGCCAGCAGCTTCTCGGGCAGGGGGCAAGGGGAGCAGTACTTC
-	TRBV15	16	TRBD1	TRBJ1-6	CATSRGTGTGASPLHF	TGTGCCACCAGCAGGGGAACCGGGACAGGCGCTTCACCCCTCCACTTT
-	TRBV28	12	-	TRBJ2-7	CASSSQTYEQYF	TGTGCCAGCAGTTCACAAACCTACGAGCAGTACTTC
-	TRBV4-3	16	-	TRBJ1-4	CASSQGAGGTNEKLFF	TGCGCCAGCAGCCAGGGGGCGGGAGGGACTAATGAAAAACTGTTTTTT
-	TRBV12-3/TRBV12-4	11	-	TRBJ1-1	CASRRTAEAFF	TGTGCCAGCAGGCGGACAGCTGAAGCTTTCTTT
-	TRBV5-4	14	-	TRBJ2-3	CASSFARNTDTQYF	TGTGCCAGCAGCTTCGCGAGGAACACAGATACGCAGTATTTT
once	TRBV9	18	-	TRBJ2-6	CASSPTQAPSSGANVLTF	TGTGCCAGCAGCCCGACTCAAGCCCCGAGCTCTGGGGCCAACGTCCTGACTTTC
-	TRBV5-4	12	-	TRBJ2-7	CASSLDSSKQYF	TGTGCCAGCAGCTTGGACAGTTCTAAGCAGTACTTC
few	TRBV6-6	12	-	TRBJ2-7	CASSQTVLEQYF	TGTGCCAGCAGTCAGACAGTCTTAGAGCAGTACTTC
few	TRBV7-2	13	-	TRBJ2-7	CASSLESSYEQYF	TGTGCCAGCAGCTTAGAGTCTAGCTACGAGCAGTACTTC
-	TRBV4-1	13	-	TRBJ1-1	CASSQDRETEAFF	TGCGCCAGCAGCCAAGATCGGGAGACTGAAGCTTTCTTT
-	TRBV5-1	16	TRBD1	TRBJ1-6	CASSPGQGSSNSPLHF	TGCGCCAGCAGCCCGGGACAGGGCTCGTCTAATTCACCCCTCCACTTT
few	TRBV6-6	14	TRBD1	TRBJ1-2	CASSWDRANYGYTF	TGTGCCAGCAGCTGGGACAGAGCTAACTATGGCTACACCTTC
once	TRBV25-1	16	TRBD2	TRBJ2-3	CASRRTSGRVGDTQYF	TGTGCCAGCAGGAGAACTAGCGGGAGGGTCGGAGATACGCAGTATTTT
-	TRBV5-1	14	-	TRBJ2-2	CASSLVLNTGELFF	TGCGCCAGCAGCTTGGTTCTGAACACCGGGGAGCTGTTTTTT
once	TRBV6-6	16	TRBD1	TRBJ2-2	CASRPGGTGNTGELFF	TGTGCCAGCAGACCTGGAGGGACAGGGAACACCGGGGAGCTGTTTTTT
-	TRBV2	17	TRBD1	TRBJ1-5	CASSRDRGQYSNQPQHF	TGTGCCAGCTCCCGGGACAGGGGACAGTATAGCAATCAGCCCCAGCATTTT
once	TRBV19	17	-	TRBJ2-1	CASSTPSPGVGYNEQFF	TGTGCCAGTAGTACGCCCTCCCCGGGGGTGGGGTACAATGAGCAGTTCTTC
once	TRBV18	16	-	TRBJ2-6	CASSLSTGPGANVLTF	TGTGCCAGCTCACTATCCACAGGGCCAGGGGCCAACGTCCTGACTTTC